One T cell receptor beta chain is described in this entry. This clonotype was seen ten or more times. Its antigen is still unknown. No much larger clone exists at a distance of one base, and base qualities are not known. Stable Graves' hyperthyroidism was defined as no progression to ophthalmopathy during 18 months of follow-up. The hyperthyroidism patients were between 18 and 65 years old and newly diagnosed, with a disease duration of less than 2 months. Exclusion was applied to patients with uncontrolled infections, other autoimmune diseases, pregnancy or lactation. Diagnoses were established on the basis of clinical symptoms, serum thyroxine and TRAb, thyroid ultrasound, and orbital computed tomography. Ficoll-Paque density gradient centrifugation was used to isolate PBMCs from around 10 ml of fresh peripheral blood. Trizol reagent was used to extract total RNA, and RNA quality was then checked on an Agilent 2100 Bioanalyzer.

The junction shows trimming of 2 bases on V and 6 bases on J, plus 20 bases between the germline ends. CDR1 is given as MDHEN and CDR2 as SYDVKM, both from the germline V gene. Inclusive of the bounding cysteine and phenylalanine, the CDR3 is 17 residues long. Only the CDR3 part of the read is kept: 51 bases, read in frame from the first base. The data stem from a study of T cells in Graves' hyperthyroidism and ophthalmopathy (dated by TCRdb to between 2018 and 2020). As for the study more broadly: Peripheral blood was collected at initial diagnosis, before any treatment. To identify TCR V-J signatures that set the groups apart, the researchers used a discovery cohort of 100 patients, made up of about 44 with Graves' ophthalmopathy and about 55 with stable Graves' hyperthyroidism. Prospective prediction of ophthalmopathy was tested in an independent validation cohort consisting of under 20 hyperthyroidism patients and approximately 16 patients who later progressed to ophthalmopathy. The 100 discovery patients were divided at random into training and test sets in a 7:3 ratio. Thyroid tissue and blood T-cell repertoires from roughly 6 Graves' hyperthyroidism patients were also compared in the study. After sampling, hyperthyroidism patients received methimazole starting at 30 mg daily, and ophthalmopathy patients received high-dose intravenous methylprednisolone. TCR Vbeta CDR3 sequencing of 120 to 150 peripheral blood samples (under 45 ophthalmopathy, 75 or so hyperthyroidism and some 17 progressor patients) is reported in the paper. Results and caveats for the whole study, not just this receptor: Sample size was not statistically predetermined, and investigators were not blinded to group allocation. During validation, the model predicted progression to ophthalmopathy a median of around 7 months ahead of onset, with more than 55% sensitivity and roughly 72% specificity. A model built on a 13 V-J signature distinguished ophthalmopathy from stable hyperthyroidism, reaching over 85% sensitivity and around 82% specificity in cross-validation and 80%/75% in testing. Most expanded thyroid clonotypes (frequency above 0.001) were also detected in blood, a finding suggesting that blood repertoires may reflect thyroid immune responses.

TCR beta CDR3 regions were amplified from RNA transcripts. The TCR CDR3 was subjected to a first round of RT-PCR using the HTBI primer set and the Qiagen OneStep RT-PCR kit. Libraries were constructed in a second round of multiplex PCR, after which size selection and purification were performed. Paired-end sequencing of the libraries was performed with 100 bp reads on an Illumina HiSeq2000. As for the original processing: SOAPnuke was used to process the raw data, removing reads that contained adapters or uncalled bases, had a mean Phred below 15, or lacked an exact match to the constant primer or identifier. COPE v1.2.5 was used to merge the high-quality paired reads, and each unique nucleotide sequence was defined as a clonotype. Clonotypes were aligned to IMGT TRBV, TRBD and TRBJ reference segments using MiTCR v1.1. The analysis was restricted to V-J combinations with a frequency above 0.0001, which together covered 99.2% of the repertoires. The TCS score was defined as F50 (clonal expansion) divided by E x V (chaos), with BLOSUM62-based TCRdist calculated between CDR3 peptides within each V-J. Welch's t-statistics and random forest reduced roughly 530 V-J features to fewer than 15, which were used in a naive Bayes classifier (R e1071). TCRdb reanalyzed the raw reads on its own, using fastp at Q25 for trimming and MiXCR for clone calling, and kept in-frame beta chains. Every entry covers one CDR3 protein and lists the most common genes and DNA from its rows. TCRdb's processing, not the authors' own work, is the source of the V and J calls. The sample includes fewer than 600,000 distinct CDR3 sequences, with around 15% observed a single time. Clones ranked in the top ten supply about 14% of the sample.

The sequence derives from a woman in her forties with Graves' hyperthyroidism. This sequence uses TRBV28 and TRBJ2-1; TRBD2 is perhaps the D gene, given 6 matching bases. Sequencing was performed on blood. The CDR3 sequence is CASSLRYSGPRINEQFF. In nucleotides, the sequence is TGTGCCAGCAGTTTAAGATATAGCGGTCCCCGAATCAATGAGCAGTTCTTC.